What follows are 9 T cell receptor beta chains derived from one specimen sequenced in a study of technical replicates of blood from a handful of donors. The method was immunoSEQ multiplex PCR; TCRdb's version includes in-frame clones alone and lacks a portion of them. Of about 100,000 clones listed, about 96% were seen once; the top ten hold around 0.35%. The source material was T cells isolated from PBMCs. These receptors came from a human donor in good health.

The chain couples TRBV5-6 to TRBJ1-4; D perhaps matches TRBD1 (6 bases). Trimming cost V 4 bases and J 0 bases, with 7 bases left between them. This CDR3 is built from 14 residues. Per the germline V gene, CDR1 is SGHDT and CDR2 is YYEEEE. The CDR3 region is CASSRTATNEKLFF. In DNA form, the CDR3 reads TGTGCCAGCAGCCGGACAGCAACTAATGAAAAACTGTTTTTT.

The chain has TRBV7-9 and TRBJ2-2; no definite D call. V lost 2 bases and J lost 9, with 7 bases in between. This CDR3 has 12 amino acids. Germline V gene sequence: CDR1 SEHNR, CDR2 FQNEAQ (reference sequence). CDR3 DNA sequence: TGTGCCAGCAGCTTAATCGACAGGGAGCTGTTTTTT. Translation gives CASSLIDRELFF.

The J gene is TRBJ2-2, the V gene TRBV6-5, with TRBD2 as a possible D gene (6 bases). Between the trimmed V and J ends, which lost 5 bases and 7 bases, there was a span of 14 bases. In germline, CDR1 is MNHEY, CDR2 SVGAGI. CDR3 length: 14 amino acids. The CDR3 DNA reads as TGTGCCAGCAGTCGCGGTGGGGAGGACGGGGAGCTGTTTTTT. Its translation is CASSRGGEDGELFF.

In its sample, this clone was seen once. The rearrangement links TRBV6-6 to TRBJ2-5, with unresolved D. In germline, CDR1 is MNHNY, CDR2 SVGAGI (reference sequence). V was clipped by 0 bases and J by 5 bases, with 10 bases between them. The length of the CDR3 is 14 residues. CDR3 amino acids: CASSYSSNYETQYF. For the CDR3, the DNA is TGTGCCAGCAGTTACTCGAGTAATTACGAGACCCAGTACTTC.

The chain has TRBV7-6 and TRBJ2-2; D perhaps matches TRBD2 (6 bases). The CDR3 has 17 amino acids. The germline V gene encodes CDR1 SGHVS and CDR2 FNYEAQ. The V end was cut by 3 bases, the J end by 3 bases, with 17 bases between. The CDR3 region is CASSFLSGLPHTGELFF. DNA of the CDR3: TGTGCCAGCAGCTTTCTTTCGGGACTGCCCCACACCGGGGAGCTGTTTTTT.

The table lists this clone with a few counts. This rearrangement joins TRBV6-6 to TRBJ2-7; D remains unclear. The CDR3 contains 12 residues. Germline V lookup: CDR1 MNHNY, CDR2 SVGAGI (reference sequence). With 6 bases removed from V and 3 bases from J, the gap between germline ends came to 9 bases. The chain's CDR3 is CASRSTVYEQYF. In nucleotides, the CDR3 is TGTGCCAGCAGGAGTACAGTCTACGAGCAGTACTTC.

The rearrangement joins TRBV10-3 to TRBJ2-1; 9 bases fit TRBD2. This CDR3 contains 17 residues. Per germline, CDR1 ENHRY and CDR2 SYGVKD. V was clipped by 4 bases and J by 8 bases; unmatched bases: 15. The CDR3 is CAISVPQIGTSSDEQFF. CDR3 DNA sequence: TGTGCCATCAGTGTTCCCCAGATAGGGACTAGCAGCGATGAGCAGTTCTTC.

Here the CDR3 reads CASSLNRNTEAFF. DNA for the CDR3: TGTGCCAGTAGTTTAAACAGGAACACTGAAGCTTTCTTT. The J gene is TRBJ1-1, the V gene TRBV19; no clear D. The germline CDR1 and CDR2 sequences are LNHDA and SQIVND (reference sequence). This CDR3 is built from 13 residues. The V and J ends lost 5 bases and 1 base respectively, with 8 bases between them. Variable domain in full (rest from reference TRBV19 and TRBJ1-1): DGGITQSPKYLFRKEGQNVTLSCEQNLNHDAMYWYRQDPGQGLRLIYYSQIVNDFQKGDIAEGYSVSREKKESFPLTVTSAQKNPTAFYLCASSLNRNTEAFFGQGTRLTVV.

The chain carries TRBV5-4 and TRBJ2-5; maybe TRBD2 (5 bases). The ends were cut back, 4 bases at V and 3 bases at J, with 7 bases in the middle. Germline V lookup: CDR1 SGHNT, CDR2 YYREEE (reference sequence). This CDR3 has 12 residues. This CDR3 is CASSQLEETQYF. Written as DNA, the CDR3 is TGTGCCAGCAGCCAACTAGAAGAGACCCAGTACTTC.